The 29 T cell receptor beta chains below come from one sample, sequenced in a study of blood T cells in healthy people across ages. A second roughly 6 to 12 cycle PCR used barcoded and J-beta primers. TCRdb passed the 5' RACE reads through MiXCR, listing each CDR3 protein once. The sample shows 700,000 to 900,000 distinct CDR3 sequences, 50% to 65% of them seen only once. What was sequenced was blood. These receptors were collected from an older man in good health.

This sequence joins TRBV2 and TRBJ2-1; D not certain. Germline assignment: CDR1 SNHLY and CDR2 FYNNEI. Trimming took 5 bases from V and 9 from J, leaving 11 bases between them. The CDR3 totals 12 residues. CDR3 amino acids: CASSQLWGEQFF. Written as DNA, the CDR3 is TGTGCCAGCAGTCAACTATGGGGTGAGCAGTTCTTC.

The V call is TRBV7-9, the J call TRBJ2-2; the D is unclear. This CDR3 spans 16 amino acids. The germline CDR1 and CDR2 sequences are SEHNR and FQNEAQ (reference sequence). V gave up 1 base and J gave up 0 bases, with 9 bases separating them. The CDR3 here is CASSLEGRPNTGELFF. For the CDR3, the DNA is TGTGCCAGCAGCTTAGAGGGCAGACCGAACACCGGGGAGCTGTTTTTT.

The chain links TRBV5-1 to TRBJ1-1; D perhaps matches TRBD1 (6 bases). Germline loops: CDR1 SGHRS, CDR2 YFSETQ. The CDR3 contains 17 residues. The germline V and J ends were trimmed by 2 bases and 1 base, with 18 bases remaining between them. Written as DNA, the CDR3 is TGCGCCAGCAGCTTTCCCCGGGACACCAAAGGGAACACTGAAGCTTTCTTT. It specifies CASSFPRDTKGNTEAFF.

The chain uses TRBV21-1 and TRBJ1-6; TRBD1 is taken as the D call from the table, unchecked against the DNA. TRBV21-1 constitutes a pseudogene. This CDR3 contains 15 residues. The CDR3 is CASSALRMGGVTLHF. The CDR3 nucleotides read TGTGCCAGCAGCGCCCTAAGAATGGGGGGAGTTACCCTCCACTTT.

A few counts support this clonotype. The genes are TRBV6-6 and TRBJ2-3; 9 bases line up with TRBD2. Germline lookup yields CDR1 MNHNY and CDR2 SVGAGI (reference sequence). The CDR3 has 15 residues. Germline trimming cut 4 bases from V and 14 bases from J; bases unmatched to any gene: 16. CDR3 in DNA: TGTGCCAGCAGTTTCGCTAGCGGGGAGCACAGATACGCGTATTTT. This encodes CASSFASGEHRYAYF.

The J gene is TRBJ1-6, the V gene TRBV27; unclear D gene. With 2 bases removed from V and 7 bases from J, the gap between germline ends came to 9 bases. The V gene's germline CDR1 is MNHEY and CDR2 SMNVEV (reference sequence). The CDR3 runs to 14 residues. CDR3 region: CASSLEPANSPLHF. CDR3 DNA: TGTGCCAGCAGTTTAGAGCCCGCGAATTCACCCCTCCACTTT.

The sample holds a few counts of this clonotype. The chain has TRBV11-2 and TRBJ2-7; TRBD2 aligns across 10 bases. The CDR3 is 18 residues long. Trimming took 7 bases from V and 7 from J; bases not matched to a gene: 22. From germline, CDR1 is SGHAT and CDR2 FQNNGV. CDR3 DNA sequence: TGTGCCAGCACCCTACTAGCGGGAAAATCTCTCGGGTACAATGAGCAGTACTTC. This encodes CASTLLAGKSLGYNEQYF.

The CDR3 loop is CASSRANVLTF. DNA for the CDR3: TGTGCCAGCTCACGCGCCAACGTCCTGACTTTC. This chain links TRBV18 with TRBJ2-6; D not resolved. Looked up from germline, CDR1 is KGHSH and CDR2 is LQKENI. The CDR3 extends over 11 amino acids. Trimming took off 4 bases at V and 7 bases at J, with 2 bases between the two ends. The full variable domain, in which reference TRBV18 and TRBJ2-6 provide the parts outside the CDR3, is NAGVMQNPRHLVRRRGQEARLRCSPMKGHSHVYWYRQLPEEGLKFMVYLQKENIIDESGMPKERFSAEFPKEGPSILRIQQVVRGDSAAYFCASSRANVLTFGAGSRLTVL.

The chain carries TRBV10-3 and TRBJ1-2, with TRBD1 as a possible D gene (5 bases). This CDR3 region has 17 residues. The V gene lost 6 bases and the J gene lost 0 bases, with 20 bases spanning the gap. Germline V lookup: CDR1 ENHRY, CDR2 SYGVKD. The CDR3 coding sequence is TGTGCCATCAGGAGCCGCACGATAGGGGTAGCTAACTATGGCTACACCTTC. It codes for CAIRSRTIGVANYGYTF.

The V gene is TRBV24-1, the J gene TRBJ2-5; 8 nucleotides align to TRBD2. The CDR3 covers 15 residues. The ends lost 5 bases at V and 3 bases at J; junction bases unmatched: 7. The germline CDR1 and CDR2 sequences are KGHDR and SFDVKD. DNA for the CDR3: TGTGCCACCAGTGCCCTCGGACTAGCAGAAGAGACCCAGTACTTC. Its translation: CATSALGLAEETQYF.

CDR3: CASSPRIAIYNEQFF. The CDR3 nucleotides are TGTGCCAGCAGCCCCCGGATAGCGATCTACAATGAGCAGTTCTTC. The J gene is TRBJ2-1, the V gene TRBV7-9; D may be TRBD2 (5 bases). This CDR3 spans 15 amino acids. V gave up 5 bases and J gave up 3 bases, with 14 bases separating them. Per the germline V gene, CDR1 is SEHNR and CDR2 is FQNEAQ (reference sequence).

This clonotype was found a few times. The V call is TRBV6-2 or TRBV6-3, the J call TRBJ2-4; D might be TRBD2 (6 bases). The J call is in doubt because the DNA end fits TRBJ2-7 better. Germline loops: CDR1 MNHEY, CDR2 SVGEGT. The length of the CDR3 is 15 residues. The CDR3 sequence: CASSYIGDSIYEQYF. In nucleotides, the CDR3 is TGTGCCAGCAGTTACATAGGGGACTCAATCTACGAGCAGTACTTC.

This clonotype was seen a few times. This chain connects TRBV20-1 to TRBJ2-7, with no clear D. The CDR3 sequence is 16 residues long. Germline V gives CDR1 DFQATT, CDR2 SNEGSKA (reference sequence). The germline V and J ends were trimmed by 0 bases and 4 bases, with 19 bases remaining between them. The chain's CDR3 is CSARDPDGSRPYEQYF. CDR3 coding DNA: TGCAGTGCTAGAGATCCGGATGGTAGTCGACCATACGAGCAGTACTTC.

This sequence joins TRBV5-1 and TRBJ1-4, with 12 bases identical to TRBD1. After removal of 2 bases from V and 8 bases from J, the junction contained 7 bases not matched to a gene. The CDR3 consists of 16 residues. Germline lookup yields CDR1 SGHRS and CDR2 YFSETQ. CDR3 sequence (DNA): TGCGCCAGCAGCTTCTCGACCGGGACAGGGGGCGAAAAACTGTTTTTT. Amino acid sequence: CASSFSTGTGGEKLFF.

The chain joins TRBV29-1 to TRBJ2-4; a possible D gene is TRBD2 (5 bases). Gene TRBJ2-7 matches the end of the DNA better, so the J call may be wrong. Per germline, CDR1 SQVTM and CDR2 ANQGSEA. This CDR3 is 12 amino acids long. The CDR3 loop is CSVEGRGLEQYF. The CDR3 nucleotides read TGCAGCGTTGAGGGTCGAGGGCTCGAGCAGTACTTC.

The chain employs TRBV5-1 and TRBJ1-2; D not certain. Germline V gene data show CDR1 as SGHRS and CDR2 as YFSETQ. V was shortened by 4 bases and J by 5 bases, with 18 bases between the two germline ends. This CDR3 contains 15 residues. CDR3 sequence: CASSPLSPEIYGYTF. DNA of the CDR3: TGCGCCAGCAGCCCCCTCAGCCCGGAGATTTATGGCTACACCTTC.

The chain employs TRBV20-1 and TRBJ1-2; D uncertain. The CDR3 is made up of 11 amino acids. Germline CDR1 reads DFQATT; CDR2 reads SNEGSKA (reference sequence). Trimming cost V 0 bases and J 8 bases, with 7 bases left between them. The CDR3 protein is CSARDYMGYTF. DNA for the CDR3: TGCAGTGCTAGAGATTACATGGGCTACACCTTC.

This clonotype was counted only a few times. The chain carries TRBV6-6 and TRBJ2-7; D call uncertain. Germline values: CDR1 MNHNY, CDR2 SVGAGI (reference sequence). V was clipped by 10 bases and J by 1 base, with 11 bases between them. CDR3 length: 12 amino acids. The CDR3 loop reads CATAELSYEQYF. CDR3 coding DNA: TGTGCCACCGCGGAGTTATCCTACGAGCAGTACTTC.

The V and J genes are TRBV5-5 and TRBJ2-7, with unresolved D. The DNA end favors TRBJ2-5, so the J call may be wrong. This CDR3 is built from 15 residues. Germline lookup yields CDR1 SGHKS and CDR2 YYEKEE (reference sequence). CDR3 nucleotides: TGTGCCAGCAGCTTGGACCGAGCCCCACCTGGGACCCAGTACTTC. Its protein is CASSLDRAPPGTQYF.

Details on this clonotype: Sequence at one end of the junction differs from germline and may be a read error. The rearrangement uses TRBV7-2 and TRBJ2-3; D may be TRBD1 (5 bases). CDR3 length: 14 residues. The germline CDR1 and CDR2 sequences are SGHTA and FQGNSA. The CDR3 loop reads CASSFLGPTDAQYF. For the CDR3, the DNA is TGTGCCAGCAGCTTTTTGGGGCCCACAGATGCGCAGTATTTT.

This clonotype was seen a handful of times. This rearrangement joins TRBV28 to TRBJ2-7, with D unclear. CDR1 is MDHEN and CDR2 is SYDVKM in the germline V gene. V dropped 10 bases and J dropped 3 bases, with 19 bases sitting between them. This CDR3 is 14 amino acids long. Here the CDR3 DNA reads TGTGCCATCCCGGGCTTACAGAGATGCTACGAGCAGTACTTC. Its protein product is CAIPGLQRCYEQYF.

This clonotype has more than one count but fewer than ten. The V gene is TRBV16, the J gene TRBJ1-2; a possible D gene is TRBD1 (5 bases). Germline CDR1 reads KGHSY; CDR2 reads FQNENV. The V and J ends lost 0 bases and 3 bases respectively, with 14 bases between them. CDR3 length: 16 amino acids. Here the CDR3 reads CASSQSRATTHYGYTF. DNA of the CDR3: TGTGCCAGCAGCCAATCCAGGGCCACCACCCACTATGGCTACACCTTC.

Points on this clonotype: Its ends do not fully match the called genes, so a read error is possible. The V call is TRBV4-1, the J call TRBJ1-5; 7 bases line up with TRBD1. This CDR3 region has 13 residues. Looked up from germline, CDR1 is MGHRA and CDR2 is YSYEKL. The CDR3 DNA sequence: TGCGCCAGCAGCAGGGGGCCGGGTCAGCCCCCGCATTTT. Amino acids: CASSRGPGQPPHF.

The gene calls are TRBV5-1 and TRBJ2-2; TRBD1 matches 9 bases. CDR3 length: 16 amino acids. The trim removed 4 bases at V and 8 bases at J, leaving 12 bases unmatched. Per the germline V gene, CDR1 is SGHRS and CDR2 is YFSETQ. CDR3 sequence reads: CASSPSGQGTGGELFF. CDR3 bases: TGCGCCAGCAGCCCGTCGGGACAGGGCACGGGAGGGGAGCTGTTTTTT.

This clonotype showed up just a few times. J is TRBJ2-7 and V is TRBV6-5; 9 bases fit TRBD2. Germline CDR1 and CDR2: MNHEY and SVGAGI. The V segment lost 5 bases and the J segment 1 base; nucleotides outside the gene matches: 6. The CDR3 contains 15 residues. The CDR3 DNA reads TGTGCCAGCAGTGCACTAGCGGGTGCTTCCTACGAGCAGTACTTC. Protein sequence: CASSALAGASYEQYF.

The V and J genes are TRBV6-5 and TRBJ1-2; D is unresolved. Trimming stripped 1 base from V and 8 bases from J, with 11 bases between. The CDR3 is 13 amino acids. Looked up from germline, CDR1 is MNHEY and CDR2 is SVGAGI. CDR3 nucleotide sequence: TGTGCCAGCAGTTACTTCAGTGACGGCGGCTACACCTTC. Amino acids: CASSYFSDGGYTF.

This clonotype was seen a few times. CDR3 amino acids: CASSSPGGGIQPQHF. The CDR3 nucleotides read TGTGCCAGCAGCTCCCCAGGGGGAGGGATCCAGCCCCAGCATTTT. The genes are TRBV7-2 and TRBJ1-5; TRBD1 matches 7 bases. Trimming cost V 4 bases and J 7 bases; bases outside gene matches: 10. The CDR3 is made up of 15 amino acids. Germline CDR1 SGHTA, CDR2 FQGNSA.

The V and J genes are TRBV3-1 and TRBJ2-3; possibly TRBD2 for D (6 bases). V gave up 0 bases and J gave up 14 bases, with 30 bases separating them. Germline loops: CDR1 LGHDT, CDR2 YNNKEL (reference sequence). The length of the CDR3 is 18 residues. The CDR3 DNA follows: TGTGCCAGCAGCCAAGATAAGGACAACGGGACTGGGCGGCTGCTCGCGTATTTT. Its protein product is CASSQDKDNGTGRLLAYF.

This clonotype was detected only a few times. The chain carries TRBV29-1 and TRBJ2-7, with 10 bases identical to TRBD2. This CDR3 spans 18 amino acids. The germline gives CDR1 SQVTM, CDR2 ANQGSEA. Germline trimming cut 4 bases from V and 6 bases from J; bases unmatched to any gene: 21. In nucleotides, the CDR3 is TGCAGCGTTGTAGGGTGGAGACTAGCGGGTACCAACCCTCGCGAGCAGTACTTC. Translated: CSVVGWRLAGTNPREQYF.